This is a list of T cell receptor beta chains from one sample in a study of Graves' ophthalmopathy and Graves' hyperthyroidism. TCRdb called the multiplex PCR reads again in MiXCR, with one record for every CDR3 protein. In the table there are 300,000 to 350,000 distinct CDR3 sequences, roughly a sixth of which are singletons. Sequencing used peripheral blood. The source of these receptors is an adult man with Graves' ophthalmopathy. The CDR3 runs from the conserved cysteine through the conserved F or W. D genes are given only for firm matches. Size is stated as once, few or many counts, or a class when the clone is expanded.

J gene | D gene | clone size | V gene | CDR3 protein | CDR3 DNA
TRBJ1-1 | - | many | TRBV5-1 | CASSMRQLNTEAFF | TGCGCCAGCAGCATGCGACAGTTGAACACTGAAGCTTTCTTT
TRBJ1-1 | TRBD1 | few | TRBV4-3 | CASSQVALQGGFSTEAFF | TGCGCCAGCAGCCAAGTGGCTCTACAGGGGGGATTTTCGACTGAAGCTTTCTTT
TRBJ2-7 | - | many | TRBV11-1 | CASSSGTYPAYEQYF | TGTGCCAGCAGCTCCGGGACATATCCTGCCTACGAGCAGTACTTC
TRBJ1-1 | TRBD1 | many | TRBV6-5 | CASTLTGGTEAFF | TGTGCCAGCACCCTCACAGGGGGCACTGAAGCTTTCTTT
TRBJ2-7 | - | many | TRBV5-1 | CASSLAVLAHSYKQYF | TGCGCCAGCAGCTTGGCGGTTCTAGCCCATTCCTACAAGCAGTACTTC
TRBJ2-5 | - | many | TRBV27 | CAREHETQYF | TGTGCCAGGGAGCACGAGACCCAGTACTTC
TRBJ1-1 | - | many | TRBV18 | CASSPTPTTRGTEAFF | TGTGCCAGCTCACCTACGCCCACGACAAGGGGCACTGAAGCTTTCTTT
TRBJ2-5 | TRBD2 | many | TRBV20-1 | CSAETGGTAQYF | TGCAGTGCTGAGACGGGGGGGACGGCCCAGTACTTC
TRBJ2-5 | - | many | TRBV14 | CASSPQVQETQYF | TGTGCCAGCAGCCCTCAGGTTCAAGAGACCCAGTACTTC
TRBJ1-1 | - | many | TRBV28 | CASSFRFAGAKNTEAFF | TGTGCCAGCAGTTTTCGGTTCGCAGGGGCCAAGAACACTGAAGCTTTCTTT
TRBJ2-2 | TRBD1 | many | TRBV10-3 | CAISFPGQGVNTGELFF | TGTGCCATCAGTTTTCCGGGACAGGGGGTCAACACCGGGGAGCTGTTTTTT
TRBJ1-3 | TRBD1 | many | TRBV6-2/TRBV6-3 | CASRPGTGGLYGSGNTIYF | TGTGCCAGCAGACCCGGGACAGGGGGGTTGTATGGCTCTGGAAACACCATATATTTT
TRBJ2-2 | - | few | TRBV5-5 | CASSREPGYTTGELFF | TGTGCCAGCAGCAGAGAACCAGGGTACACCACCGGGGAGCTGTTTTTT
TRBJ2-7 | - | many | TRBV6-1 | CASSRQYEQYF | TGTGCCAGCAGCAGACAGTACGAGCAGTACTTC
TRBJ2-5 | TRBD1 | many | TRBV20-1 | CSATRPTGDGVTQYF | TGCAGTGCTACCCGCCCCACAGGGGATGGCGTGACCCAGTACTTC
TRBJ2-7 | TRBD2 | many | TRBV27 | CASSPGTSGGREQYF | TGTGCCAGCAGTCCCGGGACTAGCGGGGGACGCGAGCAGTACTTC
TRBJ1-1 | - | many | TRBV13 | CASSLRAGGGTEAFF | TGTGCCAGCAGCTTACGGGCCGGGGGAGGCACTGAAGCTTTCTTT
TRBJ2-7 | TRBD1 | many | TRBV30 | CAWTIGTDEQYF | TGTGCCTGGACCATCGGGACAGACGAGCAGTACTTC
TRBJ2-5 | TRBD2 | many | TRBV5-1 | CASSFPAGGRETQYF | TGCGCCAGCAGCTTTCCAGCGGGAGGTAGGGAGACCCAGTACTTC
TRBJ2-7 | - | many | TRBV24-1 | CATSGADYEQYF | TGTGCCACCTCGGGGGCGGACTACGAGCAGTACTTC